This paragraph covers one T cell receptor (beta chain) sequence. The antigen is undetermined. The data stem from a study of STAT5B mutations in CD4+ large granular lymphocyte leukemia. The study, taken as a whole, reports: Higher CD4+ than CD8+ T-LGLL clonality might reflect small sample size. CD4-sorted patient repertoires seemed more clonal than healthy CD4+ repertoires. Main leukemic clonotypes were patient-specific, but roughly 23% appeared at low frequency elsewhere.

This CDR3 spans 14 amino acids. The V end was cut by 2 bases, the J end by 6 bases, with 12 bases between. Looked up from germline, CDR1 is MNHEY and CDR2 is SVGAGI. In the source study's methods: A productive frequency of 2.59 x 10-5 was the lowest detectable. Clones were sequenced by immunoSEQ multiplex PCR, and TCRdb holds only the in-frame ones, with some missing. The DNA was the basis for D and trimming; V, J and clone size are from that table. Among 40,000 to 55,000 clones listed, roughly 80% were seen once. The specimen was CD4+ T cells from blood buffy coats. This chain links TRBV6-5 with TRBJ2-3; D might be TRBD1 or TRBD2, each matching 6 bases. This sequence originates from a human donor in good health. The DNA for the CDR3 is TGTGCCAGCAGTTACCCGGGGGCCCCCGATACGCAGTATTTT. Amino acid sequence: CASSYPGAPDTQYF.